These T cell receptor beta chains were read from a single sample in a study of human T cells and chemical hapten exposure. TCRdb re-analysed the RACE reads in MiXCR, keeping a single row per CDR3 protein. Among more than 150,000 distinct CDR3 sequences listed, 30% were seen once. The starting material was whole blood, obtained in connection with sensitization to the hapten diphenylcyclopropenone (DPC). These receptors were taken from a woman aged 25 to 39 with alopecia areata. Some clones in this sample may be carry-over from other donors' samples. The CDR3 runs from the conserved cysteine through the conserved F or W. The D gene is left open where the match is weak. Clone size is given for some rows only: seen once, a few or many times, or a class if the clone is expanded.

d_call j_call cdr3_length v_call clone_size cdr3_nt cdr3_aa
- TRBJ1-1 14 TRBV5-1 few TGCGCCAGCAGCTTGGGGCCAGGGAACACTGAAGCTTTCTTT CASSLGPGNTEAFF
- TRBJ2-2 15 TRBV11-2 - TGTGCCAGCAGCTTAGTATCCCCCTTGGCCGGGGAGCTGTTTTTT CASSLVSPLAGELFF
TRBD2 TRBJ2-3 15 TRBV7-2 - TGTGCCAGCAGCTTAGGAGCGGGGGGGCCGGATACGCAGTATTTT CASSLGAGGPDTQYF
- TRBJ2-3 12 TRBV11-1 - TGTGCCAGCAGCTCCTACGTCGGTACGCAGTATTTT CASSSYVGTQYF
- TRBJ1-6 16 TRBV3-1 - TGTGCCAGCAGCCAAGTTTTGGGGGCAGGTAATTCACCCCTCCACTTT CASSQVLGAGNSPLHF
- TRBJ2-3 11 TRBV29-1 - TGCAGCGTTGCAGGGCCAGATACGCAGTATTTT CSVAGPDTQYF
- TRBJ2-7 12 TRBV4-2 - TGTGCCAGCAGCCCCGGGCGTTACGAGCAGTACTTC CASSPGRYEQYF
- TRBJ2-7 16 TRBV4-1 - TGCGCCAGCAGTCAAGATGTAGCTAGTGAGGGCTACGAGCAGTACTTC CASSQDVASEGYEQYF
- TRBJ2-3 15 TRBV10-3 - TGTGCCAGCGGAATGGACAGTTATAGCACAGATACGCAGTATTTT CASGMDSYSTDTQYF
- TRBJ1-3 14 TRBV30 few TGTGCCTGGACGGACAGCAGCTCTGGAAACACCATATATTTT CAWTDSSSGNTIYF
- TRBJ1-2 16 TRBV15 - TGTGCCACCAGCAGAGAAGGGGTACACATAAACTATGGCTACACCTTC CATSREGVHINYGYTF
TRBD1 TRBJ1-1 15 TRBV5-4 - TGTGCCAGCAGCTTGGATCGTACAGGGGTCACTGAAGCTTTCTTT CASSLDRTGVTEAFF
TRBD1 TRBJ1-1 16 TRBV18 - TGTGCCAGCTCACCACGGACAGGGGAGCGGCACACTGAAGCTTTCTTT CASSPRTGERHTEAFF
TRBD2 TRBJ2-3 16 TRBV9 - TGTGCCAGCAGCGTAGGACTAGCGGGGGTCACAGATACGCAGTATTTT CASSVGLAGVTDTQYF
- TRBJ1-2 14 TRBV7-6 - TGTGCCAGCAGCCCCGGGGGGGCGGACTATGGCTACACCTTC CASSPGGADYGYTF
TRBD1 TRBJ1-6 15 TRBV28 - TGTGCCAGCAGTCCCCGGACAGGGTGGAATTCACCCCTCCACTTT CASSPRTGWNSPLHF